This T cell receptor beta chain was retrieved from a study of PD-L1 blockade in urothelial cancer. Overall study context: About nine tenths of the roughly 29 patients were men with bladder-origin urothelial cancer. Blood was evaluated 3 weeks (second dose) and 6 weeks after therapy began.

Only in-frame clones appear in the TCRdb table, and some are missing; sequencing was by immunoSEQ multiplex PCR. Of 50,000 or so clones listed, approximately 85% are singletons. Time point of the sample: peripheral blood 6 weeks after treatment start. Each patient gave between 1 and 8 samples of peripheral blood mononuclear cells, which were collected pretreatment and during treatment. This CDR3 has 13 residues. V lost 7 bases and J lost 7; bases outside the gene matches: 9. CDR1 MNHEY and CDR2 SVGAGI come from the germline V gene. Points from the study as a whole: Below-median TCR clonality that was measured in pretreatment blood predicted better survival.

Regarding this clone: The antigen remains undetermined.

This chain connects TRBV6-5 to TRBJ2-7; TRBD2 aligns across 8 bases. Specimen: PBMCs, collected around atezolizumab (anti-PD-L1) treatment. This clonotype was obtained from a man aged 50 to 60 with urothelial cancer. The chain's CDR3 is CASTTGGSREQYF. The DNA for the CDR3 is TGTGCCAGCACCACGGGGGGGAGTCGGGAGCAGTACTTC.